Listed here are 23 T cell receptor beta chains from one sample, sequenced in a study of T cell responses to AZD1222 COVID-19 vaccine. This table comes from immunoSEQ multiplex PCR, and its TCRdb copy is limited to in-frame clones, with some not included. The repertoire holds tens of thousands of clones, approximately 90% seen once, with about 19% in the top ten. Sequenced material: peripheral blood, taken on day 0 of AZD1222 vaccination. The receptors were gathered from an adult in good health.

The V gene is TRBV6-5, the J gene TRBJ1-5, with TRBD1 as a possible D gene (6 bases). From germline, CDR1 is MNHEY and CDR2 SVGAGI. With 6 bases removed from V and 4 bases from J, the gap between germline ends came to 13 bases. The CDR3 contains 14 residues. For the CDR3, the DNA is TGTGCCAGCAGCAACGAACAGGGAAATCAGCCCCAGCATTTT. Translating it yields CASSNEQGNQPQHF.

The V gene is TRBV4-2, the J gene TRBJ1-2; D is perhaps TRBD1 (6 bases). CDR1 and CDR2 from the germline V gene are LGHNA and YNFKEQ. The CDR3 is 17 amino acids. The germline V and J ends were trimmed by 4 bases and 7 bases, with 25 bases remaining between them. As DNA, the CDR3 is TGTGCCAGCAGCCCCCAAGGGGGGGATCGACCGGGGGCTGGCTACACCTTC. Its translation: CASSPQGGDRPGAGYTF.

The rearrangement links TRBV6-1 to TRBJ1-1, with 8 bases identical to TRBD1. Trimming at V came to 3 bases and at J to 4 bases, leaving 7 bases not matched to a gene. The germline CDR1 and CDR2 sequences are MNHNS and SASEGT. This CDR3 is 15 amino acids long. CDR3 DNA: TGTGCCAGCAGTGACGACCAGGGGGCGGTCACTGAAGCTTTCTTT. As protein: CASSDDQGAVTEAFF.

This chain links TRBV6-1 with TRBJ2-7; TRBD1 agrees at 9 bases. The CDR3 is 16 amino acids. Unmatched junction bases numbered 9, after V lost 4 bases and J lost 2 bases. CDR1 MNHNS and CDR2 SASEGT come from the germline V gene. In DNA form, the CDR3 reads TGTGCCAGCAGTGTGCCCCGGGACAGGGCCCCCTACGAGCAGTACTTC. Translation gives CASSVPRDRAPYEQYF.

Details on this clone: This CDR3 is also generated by other DNA sequences in the sample. This chain connects TRBV6-5 to TRBJ1-2; possibly TRBD1 for D (5 bases). Between the trimmed V and J ends, which lost 2 bases and 5 bases, there was a span of 9 bases. The CDR3 is made up of 13 amino acids. CDR1 is MNHEY, CDR2 SVGAGI, per germline. CDR3 amino acids: CASSYGGGYGYTF. CDR3 DNA sequence: TGTGCCAGCAGTTACGGGGGAGGGTATGGCTACACCTTC.

The chain employs TRBV6-4 and TRBJ2-6; D remains ambiguous. The CDR3 runs 13 residues. Looked up from germline, CDR1 is MRHNA and CDR2 is SNTAGT. V dropped 6 bases and J dropped 0 bases, with 3 bases sitting between them. CDR3 nucleotide sequence: TGTGCCAGCAGCAGCTCTGGGGCCAACGTCCTGACTTTC. It yields the protein CASSSSGANVLTF.

The chain couples TRBV7-2 to TRBJ1-5; TRBD1 might be the D (5 bases). V was pared by 3 bases and J by 4 bases, with 10 bases between. Germline CDR1 SGHTA, CDR2 FQGNSA. The CDR3 is 14 residues long. CDR3: CASSFYGGNQPQHF. Written as DNA, the CDR3 is TGTGCCAGCAGCTTTTACGGGGGAAATCAGCCCCAGCATTTT.

The V call is TRBV6-5, the J call TRBJ1-1; D is ambiguous. CDR1 and CDR2 from the germline V gene are MNHEY and SVGAGI. The ends were cut back, 4 bases at V and 1 base at J, with 10 bases in the middle. This CDR3 spans 14 amino acids. CDR3 in DNA: TGTGCCAGCAGTTTTACAACAGAGAACACTGAAGCTTTCTTT. This sequence encodes CASSFTTENTEAFF.

This clone was detected once. The CDR3 region is CASSGLLTGSGEQYF. CDR3 nucleotides: TGTGCCAGCTCGGGGCTATTGACAGGGAGTGGCGAGCAGTACTTC. The chain couples TRBV18 to TRBJ2-7; 7 nucleotides align to TRBD1. CDR3 length equals 15 residues. The V gene's germline CDR1 is KGHSH and CDR2 LQKENI. V was clipped by 6 bases and J by 6 bases; unmatched bases: 14.

Points on this clone: The junction departs from the called germline gene at one end, perhaps through a read error. The genes are TRBV6-2 or TRBV6-3 and TRBJ2-5, with a tentative D call TRBD2 (6 bases). Per germline, CDR1 MNHEY and CDR2 SVGEGT. This CDR3 spans 13 amino acids. This CDR3 reads CASSRKASARHNF. Written as DNA, the CDR3 is TGTGCCAGCAGTCGAAAAGCTAGCGCCCGTCATAACTTC.

The CDR3 DNA is TGTGCCACCAGTGCCAGTGAGGAGGGCAATCAGCCCCAGCATTTT. Encoded protein: CATSASEEGNQPQHF. The chain employs TRBV24-1 and TRBJ1-5, with no clear D. Germline V gene data show CDR1 as KGHDR and CDR2 as SFDVKD. The CDR3 is 15 amino acids. V shed 5 bases and J shed 2 bases, with 12 bases lying between them.

The chain carries TRBV7-3 and TRBJ2-3; the D is unclear. This CDR3 region has 15 residues. The V end lost 5 bases, the J end lost 4 bases, and 16 bases lay between the germline ends. Germline CDR1 reads SGHTA; CDR2 reads FQGTGA. The CDR3 is CASSRAVASPDTQYF. DNA of the CDR3: TGTGCCAGCAGCCGGGCCGTGGCTTCCCCAGATACGCAGTATTTT.

The rearrangement links TRBV29-1 to TRBJ1-5; weak D call: TRBD1 (6 bases). CDR3 length: 13 residues. Germline CDR1 SQVTM, CDR2 ANQGSEA. V gave up 4 bases and J gave up 2 bases, with 9 bases separating them. Written as DNA, the CDR3 is TGCAGCGTTGCGGGGGGCGGCAATCAGCCCCAGCATTTT. Amino acids: CSVAGGGNQPQHF. Variable domain in full (rest from reference TRBV29-1 and TRBJ1-5): SAVISQKPSRDICQRGTSLTIQCQVDSQVTMMFWYRQQPGQSLTLIATANQGSEATYESGFVIDKFPISRPNLTFSTLTVSNMSPEDSSIYLCSVAGGGNQPQHFGDGTRLSIL.

The chain joins TRBV19 to TRBJ1-3, with D possibly TRBD1 on 5 matching bases. The CDR3 is 13 amino acids. Germline V CDR1 and CDR2: LNHDA, SQIVND (reference sequence). Trimming shortened V by 9 bases and J by 0 bases, and 9 bases separated the two germline ends. The DNA of the CDR3 is TGTGCCAGCAGGGCTATCTCTGGAAACACCATATATTTT. Protein sequence: CASRAISGNTIYF.

The J gene is TRBJ2-7, the V gene TRBV24-1; D is possibly TRBD1 or TRBD2 (6 bases each). V was cut by 5 bases and J by 7 bases, with 14 bases left in between. The CDR3 totals 13 residues. From germline, CDR1 is KGHDR and CDR2 SFDVKD. CDR3 region: CATSATGASEQYF. CDR3 sequence (DNA): TGTGCCACCAGTGCGACGGGGGCTAGTGAGCAGTACTTC.

The chain employs TRBV5-6 and TRBJ1-4, with D tentatively TRBD1 (5 bases). The CDR3 covers 15 residues. The V gene's germline CDR1 is SGHDT and CDR2 YYEEEE. The V end was cut by 5 bases, the J end by 0 bases, with 11 bases between. CDR3: CASSRDGTTNEKLFF. In DNA form, the CDR3 reads TGTGCCAGCAGTCGGGACGGGACAACTAATGAAAAACTGTTTTTT.

The chain carries TRBV5-1 and TRBJ1-1, with TRBD1 matching over 8 bases. The CDR3 covers 13 residues. Germline CDR1 and CDR2: SGHRS and YFSETQ. V shed 2 bases, J shed 4 bases, and the junction held 1 base outside the gene matches. CDR3 coding DNA: TGCGCCAGCAGCTTCGGGACAGGCACTGAAGCTTTCTTT. Encoded protein: CASSFGTGTEAFF.

J is TRBJ2-7 and V is TRBV27, with D possibly being TRBD1 (5 bases). With 6 bases removed from V and 2 bases from J, the gap between germline ends came to 14 bases. Germline V gives CDR1 MNHEY, CDR2 SMNVEV (reference sequence). This CDR3 contains 14 residues. Here the CDR3 reads CASSYSRVTYEQYF. CDR3 coding DNA: TGTGCCAGCAGCTACAGCAGGGTGACCTACGAGCAGTACTTC.

The chain recombines TRBV7-6 with TRBJ2-1; no reliable D call. The germline V and J ends were trimmed by 1 base and 8 bases, with 9 bases remaining between them. The length of the CDR3 is 13 residues. Germline CDR1 SGHVS, CDR2 FNYEAQ. The CDR3 loop is CASSLGILDEQFF. The CDR3 coding sequence is TGTGCCAGCAGCTTAGGGATTTTGGATGAGCAGTTCTTC.

Only one count was recorded for this clone. The chain links TRBV7-3 to TRBJ2-2; D is undetermined. The CDR3 consists of 14 residues. V was shortened by 2 bases and J by 2 bases, with 6 bases between the two germline ends. Germline-derived CDR1 and CDR2 are SGHTA and FQGTGA. The CDR3 is CASSLQANTGELFF. CDR3 nucleotides: TGTGCCAGCAGCTTACAAGCTAACACCGGGGAGCTGTTTTTT.

The gene calls are TRBV7-3 and TRBJ1-6; D not resolved. The germline gives CDR1 SGHTA, CDR2 FQGTGA. This CDR3 comprises 15 residues. V was cut by 2 bases and J by 6 bases, with 11 bases left in between. The CDR3 coding sequence is TGTGCCAGCAGCTTAGGACGGACCCTTAATTCACCCCTCCACTTT. This codes for CASSLGRTLNSPLHF.

This chain connects TRBV6-5 to TRBJ2-3; 12 bases align to TRBD2. Germline CDR1 reads MNHEY; CDR2 reads SVGAGI. J lost 4 bases, V lost 0 bases, and 2 bases had no gene match. The CDR3 runs 16 residues. In DNA form, the CDR3 reads TGTGCCAGCAGTTACTCAGCTAGCGGGAGGGCAGATACGCAGTATTTT. Its translation is CASSYSASGRADTQYF.

The chain uses TRBV7-2 and TRBJ1-1; D possibly corresponds to TRBD1 (5 bases). The CDR3 extends over 14 amino acids. V was cut by 3 bases and J by 3 bases, with 11 bases left in between. Germline assignment: CDR1 SGHTA and CDR2 FQGNSA. The CDR3 here is CASSFSGSDTEAFF. In DNA, the CDR3 is TGTGCCAGCAGCTTCTCAGGGTCGGACACTGAAGCTTTCTTT.